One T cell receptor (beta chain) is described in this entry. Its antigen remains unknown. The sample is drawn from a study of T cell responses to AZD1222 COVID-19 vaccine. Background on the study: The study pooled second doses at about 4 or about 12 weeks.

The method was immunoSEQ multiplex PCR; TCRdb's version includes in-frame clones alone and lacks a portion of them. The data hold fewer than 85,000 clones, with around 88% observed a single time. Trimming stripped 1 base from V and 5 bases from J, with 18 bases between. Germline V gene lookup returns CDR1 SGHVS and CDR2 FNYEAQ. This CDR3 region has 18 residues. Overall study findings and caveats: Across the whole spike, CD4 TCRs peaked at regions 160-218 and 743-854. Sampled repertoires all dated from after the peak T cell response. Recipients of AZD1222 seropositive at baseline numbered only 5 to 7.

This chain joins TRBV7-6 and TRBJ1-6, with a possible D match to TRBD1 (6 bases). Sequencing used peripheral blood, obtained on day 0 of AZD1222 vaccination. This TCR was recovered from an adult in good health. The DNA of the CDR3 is TGTGCCAGCAGCTTAGTTCCCCCGGACAGCGCGAATAATTCACCCCTCCACTTT. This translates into CASSLVPPDSANNSPLHF.